This T cell receptor (beta chain) is from a study of blood T cell repertoires in COVID-19. The overall study: Acute and convalescent COVID-19 specimens originated in the United States, Italy and Spain.

The length of the CDR3 is 16 residues. The germline V gene has CDR1 LGHDT and CDR2 YNNKEL (reference sequence). The germline V and J ends were trimmed by 4 bases and 5 bases, with 18 bases remaining between them. Under the authors' procedure: It was from reference gene primer amplification that nucleated cell counts were estimated. Using immunoSEQ multiplex PCR, the repertoire was profiled, and TCRdb retains in-frame clones only, with some absent. V and J calls and clone size are given by that table; D and trimming were obtained from the DNA. The sample has about 200,000 clones; about 80% are singletons.

What was sequenced was PBMCs or T cells enriched from blood (not recorded which). This rearrangement joins TRBV3-1 (or the pseudogene TRBV3-2) to TRBJ2-1; tentative D call: TRBD2 (6 bases). This receptor was taken from a man between 35 and 55 years old who had recovered from COVID-19. The CDR3 protein is CASSPTGTRLDNEQFF. In nucleotides, the CDR3 is TGTGCCAGCAGCCCCACCGGGACTCGACTCGACAATGAGCAGTTCTTC.